This is a list of T cell receptor beta chains from one sample in a study of blood T cells in healthy people across ages. MiXCR, run by TCRdb on the 5' RACE reads, gives a single entry per CDR3 protein. In the table there are about 1.4 million distinct CDR3 sequences, 59% of which are singletons. The sequenced sample was blood. The receptors were sampled from a man aged 18 to 35 in good health. Each CDR3 is given with its conserved first and last residue. The D gene is left open where the match is weak. Size tells how often a clone was seen (once, few, many) or the class of an expanded clone, and some rows leave it out.

cdr3_aa cdr3_nt d_call clone_size j_call v_call
CASSQEGGLAGDQYF TGCGCCAGCAGCCAAGAAGGCGGACTAGCGGGAGACCAGTACTTC TRBD2 - TRBJ2-7 TRBV4-1
CASSQGGAYNSPLHF TGCGCCAGCAGCCAAGGAGGGGCCTATAATTCACCCCTCCACTTT - few TRBJ1-6 TRBV4-3
CASSYPALNTEAFF TGTGCCAGCAGTTATCCGGCATTGAACACTGAAGCTTTCTTT - few TRBJ1-1 TRBV6-2/TRBV6-3
CASSQDAGGPSGDGYTF TGCGCCAGCAGCCAAGATGCGGGGGGGCCGAGTGGAGATGGCTACACCTTC - few TRBJ1-2 TRBV4-1
CASSLYPSGLAGAEQFF TGTGCCAGCAGCCTCTATCCTTCGGGACTAGCGGGAGCTGAGCAGTTCTTC TRBD2 - TRBJ2-1 TRBV13
CATSRDSDYEQYF TGTGCCACCAGCAGAGATTCGGACTACGAGCAGTACTTC - - TRBJ2-7 TRBV15
CASRGGSSNNEQFF TGTGCCAGCAGGGGGGGATCCTCCAACAATGAGCAGTTCTTC - - TRBJ2-1 TRBV2
CASSQDRSSGSYNEQFF TGCGCCAGCAGCCAAGATCGGTCGAGCGGGAGCTACAATGAGCAGTTCTTC TRBD2 - TRBJ2-1 TRBV4-1
CASSTHRGHYEQYF TGTGCCAGCAGTACCCACAGGGGGCACTACGAGCAGTACTTC TRBD1 many TRBJ2-7 TRBV27
CASSYPTRGGTSTDTQYF TGTGCCAGCAGTTACCCCACTAGGGGGGGAACTAGCACAGATACGCAGTATTTT - - TRBJ2-3 TRBV6-5
CASSRPRDREYNEQFF TGTGCCAGCAGTCGCCCCCGGGACAGGGAATACAATGAGCAGTTCTTC TRBD1 few TRBJ2-1 TRBV6-2/TRBV6-3
CASSSERFPSYEQYF TGTGCCAGCAGCTCAGAGCGGTTCCCCTCCTACGAGCAGTACTTC - few TRBJ2-7 TRBV7-9
CAIGPRQGVEEKLFF TGTGCCATCGGCCCCAGGCAGGGGGTGGAGGAAAAACTGTTTTTT TRBD1 few TRBJ1-4 TRBV10-3
CSVEGGSPYGYTF TGCAGCGTTGAAGGAGGGTCACCCTATGGCTACACCTTC - - TRBJ1-2 TRBV29-1
CASSYPGAGEKLFF TGTGCCAGCAGTTATCCGGGGGCTGGTGAAAAACTGTTTTTT - - TRBJ1-4 TRBV6-6
CASRTRASREQFF TGTGCCAGCAGGACTAGAGCCTCGAGGGAGCAGTTCTTC - - TRBJ2-1 TRBV2
CASSRDSSHGYTF TGTGCCAGCAGCCGGGACAGCTCCCATGGCTACACCTTC TRBD1 few TRBJ1-2 TRBV7-9
CSARDLGFSNQPQHF TGCAGTGCTAGAGATCTCGGGTTTAGCAATCAGCCCCAGCATTTT - - TRBJ1-5 TRBV20-1
CASSYYEEQYF TGTGCCAGCAGTTACTACGAGGAGCAGTACTTC - few TRBJ2-7 TRBV12-3/TRBV12-4
CASSPVGTQYF TGTGCCAGCAGCCCCGTGGGGACGCAGTATTTT - - TRBJ2-3 TRBV11-2
CASSLPDFTGGKNIQYF TGTGCCAGCAGCTTACCAGATTTTACAGGGGGTAAAAACATTCAGTACTTC TRBD1 - TRBJ2-4 TRBV7-2
CASSLGLARSHEQYF TGCGCCAGCAGCTTGGGACTAGCGAGAAGTCACGAGCAGTACTTC TRBD2 - TRBJ2-7 TRBV5-1
CASMLGGGETQYF TGTGCCAGCATGTTGGGGGGGGGAGAGACCCAGTACTTC TRBD2 - TRBJ2-5 TRBV7-8
CASSLWTDPNYGYTF TGCGCCAGCAGCCTTTGGACAGACCCGAACTATGGCTACACCTTC - - TRBJ1-2 TRBV5-1
CASSLLPGFRHEQFF TGCGCCAGCAGCCTCCTTCCGGGGTTTCGACATGAGCAGTTCTTC - few TRBJ2-1 TRBV4-1
CASSQVTTGGMNTEAFF TGCGCCAGCAGCCAAGTTACCACCGGAGGGATGAACACTGAAGCTTTCTTT - - TRBJ1-1 TRBV4-1
CASSQIPRDYYEQYF TGTGCCAGCAGCCAAATCCCTCGGGACTACTACGAGCAGTACTTC TRBD2 - TRBJ2-7 TRBV3-1
CASSQAGRRLAGDYGYTF TGCGCCAGCAGCCAAGCAGGACGGCGGCTCGCTGGGGACTATGGCTACACCTTC - - TRBJ1-2 TRBV4-1
CASREGLHNQPQHF TGTGCCAGCAGGGAAGGCCTGCATAATCAGCCCCAGCATTTT - - TRBJ1-5 TRBV6-5
CSARAGQDYGYTF TGCAGTGCTAGAGCGGGACAGGATTATGGCTACACCTTC TRBD1 once TRBJ1-2 TRBV20-1
CASSVAGVRAKNIQYF TGTGCCAGCAGCGTAGCGGGAGTTCGCGCCAAAAACATTCAGTACTTC - - TRBJ2-4 TRBV9
CASRGTAPGYTF TGTGCCAGCAGAGGGACCGCTCCTGGCTACACCTTC - - TRBJ1-2 TRBV27
CASSRNTNQETQYF TGTGCCAGCAGCCGGAATACGAATCAAGAGACCCAGTACTTC - many TRBJ2-5 TRBV27
CSVDLSGTSGYNEQFF TGCAGCGTTGATCTATCCGGGACTAGCGGGTACAATGAGCAGTTCTTC TRBD2 - TRBJ2-1 TRBV29-1
CASSESGLYQPQHF TGTGCCAGCAGTGAATCAGGCCTCTATCAGCCCCAGCATTTT - - TRBJ1-5 TRBV25-1
CSAQPHLAERGSTDTQYF TGCAGTGCTCAGCCCCATCTAGCCGAGCGCGGAAGCACAGATACGCAGTATTTT - - TRBJ2-3 TRBV20-1
CSADRGAFSGANVLTF TGCAGTGCAGACAGGGGCGCCTTCTCTGGGGCCAACGTCCTGACTTTC TRBD1 - TRBJ2-6 TRBV20-1
CASSHNRVDQPQHF TGTGCCAGTAGTCATAACAGGGTTGACCAGCCCCAGCATTTT - - TRBJ1-5 TRBV6-5
CASSLKGPIYEQYF TGTGCCAGCAGTTTAAAAGGGCCCATCTACGAGCAGTACTTC - - TRBJ2-7 TRBV27
CSVGRMNTEAFF TGCAGCGTTGGTAGAATGAACACTGAAGCTTTCTTT - few TRBJ1-1 TRBV29-1
CASRGHGAFTDTQYF TGTGCCAGCAGAGGTCACGGGGCATTCACAGATACGCAGTATTTT - once TRBJ2-3 TRBV6-5
CASSPGQNNNSPLHF TGTGCCAGCAGCCCCGGACAGAATAATAATTCACCCCTCCACTTT - - TRBJ1-6 TRBV7-6
CATSRDLEGNYGYTF TGTGCCACCAGCAGAGATCTCGAGGGCAACTATGGCTACACCTTC - few TRBJ1-2 TRBV15
CASSLAWTSGNYEQYF TGTGCCAGCAGCTTAGCCTGGACTAGCGGGAACTACGAGCAGTACTTC TRBD2 - TRBJ2-7 TRBV7-2
CASSWGLYGYTF TGTGCCAGCAGCTGGGGTCTCTATGGCTACACCTTC - - TRBJ1-2 TRBV12-3/TRBV12-4